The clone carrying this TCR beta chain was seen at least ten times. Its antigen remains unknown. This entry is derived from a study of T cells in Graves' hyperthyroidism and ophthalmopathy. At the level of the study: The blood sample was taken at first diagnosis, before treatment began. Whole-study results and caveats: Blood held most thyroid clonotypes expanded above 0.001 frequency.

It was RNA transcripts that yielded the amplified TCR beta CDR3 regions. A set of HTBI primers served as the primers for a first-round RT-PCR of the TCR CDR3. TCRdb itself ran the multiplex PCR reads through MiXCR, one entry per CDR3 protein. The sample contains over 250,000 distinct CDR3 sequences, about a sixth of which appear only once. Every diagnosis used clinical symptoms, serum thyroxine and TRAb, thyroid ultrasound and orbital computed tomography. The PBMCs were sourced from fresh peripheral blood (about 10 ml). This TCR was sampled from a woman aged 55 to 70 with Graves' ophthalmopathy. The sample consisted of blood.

The CDR3 region has the DNA TGTGCCAGCAGTTTTCGTCCCACAGAGAGAGTCACTGAAGCTTTCTTT. Its protein product is CASSFRPTERVTEAFF. The chain uses TRBV27 and TRBJ1-1; D is uncertain. The length of the CDR3 is 16 residues. V was pared by 3 bases and J by 4 bases, with 18 bases between. Germline values: CDR1 MNHEY, CDR2 SMNVEV (reference sequence).